The next 25 T cell receptor beta chains were all read from a single sample in a study of T cells in Graves' hyperthyroidism and ophthalmopathy. Authors of the study amplified TCR beta CDR3 regions from RNA transcripts. TCR CDR3 underwent first-round RT-PCR with the HTBI primer set. TCRdb recomputed calls from the multiplex PCR reads with MiXCR, one row per CDR3 protein. In the table there are 500,000 to 600,000 distinct CDR3 sequences, less than 20% of which are singletons. Sequencing was carried out using blood. The receptors originated from a man aged 35 to 55 with Graves' ophthalmopathy.

This rearrangement joins TRBV30 to TRBJ1-1; D ambiguous. CDR1 and CDR2 from the germline V gene are GTSNPN and SVGIG (reference sequence). The CDR3 spans 11 residues. The V gene lost 3 bases and the J gene lost 7 bases, with 9 bases spanning the gap. CDR3 residues: CAWSRQFEAFF. Here the CDR3 DNA reads TGTGCCTGGAGCCGGCAATTTGAAGCTTTCTTT.

This chain uses TRBV11-2 with TRBJ2-2; 8 bases align to TRBD1. The CDR3 runs 17 residues. Unmatched junction bases numbered 7, after V lost 0 bases and J lost 4 bases. Germline V CDR1 and CDR2: SGHAT, FQNNGV. CDR3 residues: CASSLDGTGLTTGELFF. The CDR3 nucleotides read TGTGCCAGCAGCTTAGATGGGACAGGACTCACCACCGGGGAGCTGTTTTTT.

This clonotype was counted ten times or more. The chain carries TRBV7-3 and TRBJ2-1; D is uncertain. The CDR3 length is 15 residues. The ends were cut back, 5 bases at V and 0 bases at J, with 11 bases in the middle. Germline lookup yields CDR1 SGHTA and CDR2 FQGTGA. For the CDR3, the DNA is TGTGCCAGCAGCCCGAGCCTGAGCTCCTACAATGAGCAGTTCTTC. This gives the protein CASSPSLSSYNEQFF.

The chain employs TRBV27 and TRBJ2-3; tentatively, D is TRBD2 (6 bases). The V end lost 6 bases, the J end lost 0 bases, and 25 bases lay between the germline ends. CDR1 MNHEY and CDR2 SMNVEV come from the germline V gene (reference sequence). The CDR3 sequence is 19 residues long. The CDR3 sequence is CASRERASFRPSSTDTQYF. Written as DNA, the CDR3 is TGTGCCAGCAGAGAGCGGGCCTCGTTTCGCCCCTCTAGCACAGATACGCAGTATTTT.

The V call is TRBV10-3, the J call TRBJ2-5, with D possibly being TRBD2 (6 bases). The length of the CDR3 is 13 residues. CDR1 is ENHRY and CDR2 is SYGVKD in the germline V gene. V lost 6 bases, J lost 2 bases, and 10 bases lay in between. CDR3 in DNA: TGTGCCATCAGGGGACTGGGGCAAGAGACCCAGTACTTC. Translating it yields CAIRGLGQETQYF.

The sample holds a few counts of this clonotype. The DNA for the CDR3 is TGTGCCAGCAGCTTCGGGGGGCGACAAGAGACCCAGTACTTC. Its translation: CASSFGGRQETQYF. The chain couples TRBV7-2 to TRBJ2-5, with D possibly being TRBD2 (7 bases). Germline values: CDR1 SGHTA, CDR2 FQGNSA. The CDR3 is 14 residues long. Trimming cost V 3 bases and J 2 bases, with 10 bases left between them.

This clonotype was detected only once. This may come from a read error, since a much larger clone is one base off. Without the conserved terminal phenylalanine or tryptophan, this CDR3 likely stems from a read error. The chain recombines TRBV6-5 with TRBJ1-1, with D uncertain. The CDR3 has 19 amino acids. With 0 bases removed from V and 0 bases from J, the gap between germline ends came to 20 bases. The germline V gene encodes CDR1 MNHEY and CDR2 SVGAGI. CDR3 sequence: CASSYSNLRSFTVNTEAFS. DNA for the CDR3: TGTGCCAGCAGTTACTCGAATCTCAGGAGTTTTACGGTGAACACTGAAGCTTTCTCT.

This clonotype was found many times. The chain combines TRBV27 with TRBJ2-1; the match to TRBD2 covers 7 bases. This CDR3 is 14 amino acids long. With V trimmed by 6 bases and J by 7 bases, 9 bases remained unmatched. CDR1 is MNHEY and CDR2 is SMNVEV in the germline V gene (reference sequence). The CDR3 sequence: CASSKRGLPNEQFF. The CDR3 DNA is TGTGCCAGCAGCAAACGGGGACTACCTAATGAGCAGTTCTTC.

This clonotype showed up just a few times. The V call is TRBV5-1, the J call TRBJ2-7; D is ambiguous. Trimming removed 2 bases from V and 6 bases from J, with 15 bases in between. This CDR3 comprises 14 residues. Germline loops: CDR1 SGHRS, CDR2 YFSETQ. The CDR3 region is CASSLLHQMGEQYF. CDR3 bases: TGCGCCAGCAGCTTACTGCACCAGATGGGCGAGCAGTACTTC.

The chain uses TRBV6-1 and TRBJ1-6; D possibly corresponds to TRBD1 (6 bases). Looked up from germline, CDR1 is MNHNS and CDR2 is SASEGT. The CDR3 loop spans 16 amino acids. The V gene lost 4 bases and the J gene lost 6 bases, with 16 bases spanning the gap. CDR3 sequence: CASSVNGGGTNSPLHF. DNA of the CDR3: TGTGCCAGCAGTGTAAACGGGGGCGGAACTAATTCACCCCTCCACTTT.

This clonotype was counted at least ten times. In nucleotides, the CDR3 is TGTGCCAGCAGCCAAGATGGGGTAGCAGGTGAAGCTTTCTTT. Its protein product is CASSQDGVAGEAFF. This chain uses TRBV3-1 with TRBJ1-1; D not resolved. V lost 0 bases, J lost 7 bases, and 12 bases lay in between. The CDR3 is made up of 14 amino acids. CDR1 and CDR2 from the germline V gene are LGHDT and YNNKEL (reference sequence).

This clonotype was seen at least ten times. The genes are TRBV12-3 or TRBV12-4 and TRBJ1-1; D not resolved. Trimming left V 7 bases short and J 7 bases short, with 13 bases between. This CDR3 is built from 12 residues. The CDR3 region is CASTPGPGEAFF. The CDR3 DNA follows: TGTGCCAGCACCCCAGGTCCGGGTGAAGCTTTCTTT.

This clonotype was observed a few times. This chain links TRBV6-6 with TRBJ1-1, with D unresolved. With 0 bases removed from V and 6 bases from J, the gap between germline ends came to 5 bases. This CDR3 spans 12 amino acids. Germline CDR1 and CDR2: MNHNY and SVGAGI (reference sequence). Here the CDR3 reads CASSYSGAEAFF. Written as DNA, the CDR3 is TGTGCCAGCAGTTACTCAGGAGCTGAAGCTTTCTTT.

This clonotype appeared many times. V usage is TRBV7-6 and J usage is TRBJ2-1; TRBD1 or TRBD2 may be the D gene (5 bases each). Germline V gene data show CDR1 as SGHVS and CDR2 as FNYEAQ. Trimming pared 4 bases from V and 3 bases from J, leaving 13 bases between. The CDR3 is 15 residues long. CDR3 nucleotide sequence: TGTGCCAGCAGCTCGGGGCCCGAGGACTACAATGAGCAGTTCTTC. Translating it yields CASSSGPEDYNEQFF.

This clonotype was seen many times. The chain employs TRBV11-1 and TRBJ1-1, with 8 bases that match TRBD1. V lost 5 bases to trimming and J lost 5 bases; unmatched junction nucleotides: 13. The CDR3 contains 16 residues. CDR1 and CDR2 (germline): SGHAT, FQDESV (reference sequence). CDR3 loop: CASSLSRTGRGTEAFF. The DNA of the CDR3 is TGTGCCAGCAGCCTCAGCAGGACAGGGAGGGGGACTGAAGCTTTCTTT.

The V and J genes are TRBV19 and TRBJ1-1; D is possibly TRBD1 (5 bases). There are 13 residues in the CDR3. CDR1 and CDR2 (germline): LNHDA, SQIVND (reference sequence). Trimming stripped 5 bases from V and 11 bases from J, with 18 bases between. The CDR3 here is CASSFRDGQSAFF. CDR3 in DNA: TGTGCCAGTAGTTTCCGGGACGGCCAGAGTGCTTTCTTT.

The rearrangement joins TRBV28 to TRBJ2-2; 9 nucleotides line up with TRBD2. V lost 4 bases and J lost 3; bases outside the gene matches: 12. The CDR3 length is 18 residues. Germline values: CDR1 MDHEN, CDR2 SYDVKM. CDR3 residues: CASSSPLLTSGYTGELFF. As DNA, the CDR3 is TGTGCCAGCAGTTCACCCCTCCTTACTAGCGGGTACACCGGGGAGCTGTTTTTT.

This clonotype was seen at least ten times. The CDR3 nucleotides are TGTGCCAGCAGCTTAGAGGTTGGGCGGGGAAACGAGCAGTACTTC. Protein sequence: CASSLEVGRGNEQYF. The chain combines TRBV11-2 with TRBJ2-7, with D perhaps TRBD2 (6 bases). Trimming took off 0 bases at V and 5 bases at J, with 14 bases between the two ends. The germline gives CDR1 SGHAT, CDR2 FQNNGV. The CDR3 extends over 15 amino acids.

This clonotype was counted at least ten times. This chain links TRBV2 with TRBJ2-3; maybe TRBD1 (5 bases). Looked up from germline, CDR1 is SNHLY and CDR2 is FYNNEI. V was clipped by 6 bases and J by 6 bases, with 13 bases between them. This CDR3 contains 13 residues. The CDR3 reads CASRHRLYDTQYF. The DNA of the CDR3 is TGTGCCAGCAGGCACAGGCTTTACGATACGCAGTATTTT.

This clonotype was counted many times. The chain links TRBV18 to TRBJ1-4; no reliable D call. The germline V and J ends were trimmed by 3 bases and 2 bases, with 7 bases remaining between them. The CDR3 extends over 14 amino acids. Germline V lookup: CDR1 KGHSH, CDR2 LQKENI. CDR3 sequence reads: CASSPGSTNEKLFF. CDR3 nucleotide sequence: TGTGCCAGCTCACCGGGCTCGACTAATGAAAAACTGTTTTTT.

This clonotype was counted between two and nine times. Germline is not matched at one junction end, which may reflect a read error. The chain recombines TRBV10-3 with TRBJ2-5; 8 bases align to TRBD2. The V gene's germline CDR1 is ENHRY and CDR2 SYGVKD. CDR3 length: 15 residues. The CDR3 loop reads CASSGGTSYPETQYF. The DNA of the CDR3 is TGTGCCAGCAGTGGGGGGACTAGTTATCCAGAGACCCAGTACTTC.

The chain is built from TRBV2 and TRBJ2-5; 9 nucleotides align to TRBD2. Germline V CDR1 and CDR2: SNHLY, FYNNEI. J lost 3 bases, V lost 3 bases, and 8 bases had no gene match. The CDR3 sequence is 16 residues long. Written as DNA, the CDR3 is TGTGCCAGCAGTGACGCTGGGCTAGCGGGGAAAGAGACCCAGTACTTC. Its protein product is CASSDAGLAGKETQYF.

This clonotype has ten or more counts. This rearrangement joins TRBV20-1 to TRBJ2-1; D is perhaps TRBD2 (7 bases). The CDR3 totals 19 residues. V lost 1 base and J lost 0, with 22 bases in between. Germline assignment: CDR1 DFQATT and CDR2 SNEGSKA (reference sequence). The CDR3 region is CSARGGREWPGSSYNEQFF. The CDR3, as DNA: TGCAGTGCTAGAGGGGGGCGGGAGTGGCCTGGGAGCTCCTACAATGAGCAGTTCTTC.

The table lists this clonotype with many counts. This chain connects TRBV11-2 to TRBJ2-7, with no clear D. The V gene's germline CDR1 is SGHAT and CDR2 FQNNGV. The V end lost 5 bases, the J end lost 6 bases, and 11 bases lay between the germline ends. CDR3 size: 12 residues. The CDR3 here is CASSPDPIEQYF. The DNA for the CDR3 is TGTGCCAGCAGCCCGGATCCCATCGAGCAGTACTTC.

The V and J genes are TRBV28 and TRBJ1-5, with D perhaps TRBD1 (5 bases). The germline V and J ends were trimmed by 7 bases and 6 bases, with 19 bases remaining between them. The CDR3 has 15 amino acids. Per germline, CDR1 MDHEN and CDR2 SYDVKM. The CDR3 region is CASTWEGRQGQPQHF. CDR3 DNA sequence: TGTGCCAGCACCTGGGAGGGGCGCCAGGGTCAGCCCCAGCATTTT.